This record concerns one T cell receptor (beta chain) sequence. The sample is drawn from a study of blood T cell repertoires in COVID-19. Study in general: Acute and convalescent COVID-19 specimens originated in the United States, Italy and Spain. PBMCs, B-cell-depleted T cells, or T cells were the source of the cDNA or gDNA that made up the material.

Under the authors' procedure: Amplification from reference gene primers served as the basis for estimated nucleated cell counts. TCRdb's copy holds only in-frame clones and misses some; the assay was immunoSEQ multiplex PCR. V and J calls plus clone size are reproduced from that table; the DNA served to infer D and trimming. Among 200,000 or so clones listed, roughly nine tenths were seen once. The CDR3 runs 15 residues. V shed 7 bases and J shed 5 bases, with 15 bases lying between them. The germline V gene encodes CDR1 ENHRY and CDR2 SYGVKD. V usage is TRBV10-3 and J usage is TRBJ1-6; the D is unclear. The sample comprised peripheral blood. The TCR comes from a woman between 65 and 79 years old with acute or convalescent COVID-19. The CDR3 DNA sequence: TGTGCCATCAAATCTGGTGGGAGGGATAATTCACCCCTCCACTTT. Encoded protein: CAIKSGGRDNSPLHF.